These 4 T cell receptor beta chains were all obtained from the same sample, sequenced in a study of CD8+CD57+ T cells in acquired aplastic anemia. Genomic DNA constituted the template upon which TCR beta VDJ and CDR3 profiling was performed. TCRdb re-called the reads with MiXCR, one entry per CDR3 protein. Among under 200,000 distinct CDR3 sequences listed, approximately 40% were seen once. The source material was sorted CD4+, CD8+, or CD8+CD57+ T cells (not recorded which) from PBMCs. The receptor source for this set is a human donor in good health.

The CDR3 nucleotides read TGCGCCAGCAGCCAAGATCAGGGGGGAGCGGAGACCCAGTACTTC. It is translated as CASSQDQGGAETQYF. The chain uses TRBV4-3 and TRBJ2-5; tentative D call: TRBD1 (7 bases). CDR1 and CDR2 (germline): LGHNA, YSLEER. The CDR3 spans 15 residues. V dropped 0 bases and J dropped 5 bases, with 13 bases sitting between them.

V and J are TRBV29-1 and TRBJ2-5, with D possibly TRBD2 on 5 matching bases. From germline, CDR1 is SQVTM and CDR2 ANQGSEA. CDR3 length: 10 residues. Between the trimmed V and J ends, which lost 3 bases and 10 bases, there was a span of 9 bases. The CDR3 loop is CSVEGRGQYF. DNA of the CDR3: TGCAGCGTTGAGGGCCGGGGCCAGTACTTC.

CDR3 sequence (DNA): TGCAGTGCTAGGCGAGGGAGTGGCACTGAAGCTTTCTTT. As protein: CSARRGSGTEAFF. The V and J genes are TRBV20-1 and TRBJ1-1; no clear D gene. V lost 3 bases and J 4 bases, leaving 12 bases between the germline ends. Germline V gene lookup returns CDR1 DFQATT and CDR2 SNEGSKA (reference sequence). This CDR3 contains 13 residues.

As regards this clonotype: A read error may be the cause here, since a much bigger clone is one base away. V gene TRBV6-1 combines with J gene TRBJ2-3; possibly TRBD2 for D (6 bases). Germline values: CDR1 MNHNS, CDR2 SASEGT. Trimming cost V 5 bases and J 6 bases, with 15 bases left between them. The CDR3 contains 14 residues. In DNA, the CDR3 is TGTGCCAGCAGTCGGACTATCAGTGAGGATACGCAGTATTTT. Translated, it gives CASSRTISEDTQYF.